These 27 T cell receptor beta chains were sequenced from one sample in a study of blood T cell repertoires in COVID-19. This table comes from immunoSEQ multiplex PCR, and its TCRdb copy is limited to in-frame clones, with some not included. The sample yields 100,000 to 150,000 clones, roughly 90% seen once. The sample was peripheral blood. The receptors originated from a man aged 45-65 years with COVID-19, enrolled during active disease.

DNA for the CDR3: TGTGCCAGCAGTGAGGACAGGTGGAGAGGAAACACCATATATTTT. Its protein is CASSEDRWRGNTIYF. The chain carries TRBV6-1 and TRBJ1-3; TRBD1 agrees at 7 bases. Germline CDR1 MNHNS, CDR2 SASEGT. V shed 3 bases and J 4 bases; nucleotides not matched to a gene: 6. The CDR3 extends over 15 amino acids.

The J gene is TRBJ2-5, the V gene TRBV5-1; TRBD2 matches at 7 bases. CDR1 is SGHRS and CDR2 is YFSETQ in the germline V gene. The CDR3 covers 15 residues. V dropped 4 bases and J dropped 4; count of bases not matched to a gene: 10. The CDR3 DNA is TGCGCCAGCAGCCTCCCCGCGGGGGAGCGAGAGACCCAGTACTTC. Translating it yields CASSLPAGERETQYF.

The gene calls are TRBV5-6 and TRBJ2-7, with TRBD1 as a possible D gene (5 bases). V gave up 0 bases and J gave up 2 bases, with 12 bases separating them. This CDR3 contains 15 residues. CDR1 and CDR2 from the germline V gene are SGHDT and YYEEEE. CDR3 sequence: CASSLVISTAYEQYF. The CDR3 bases are TGTGCCAGCAGCTTGGTAATCTCGACAGCCTACGAGCAGTACTTC. Based on the CDR3 plus reference TRBV5-6 and TRBJ2-7, the full variable domain is DAGVTQSPTHLIKTRGQQVTLRCSPKSGHDTVSWYQQALGQGPQFIFQYYEEEERQRGNFPDRFSGHQFPNYSSELNVNALLLGDSALYLCASSLVISTAYEQYFGPGTRLTVT.

This clone showed up just once. This sequence joins TRBV29-1 and TRBJ2-7, with TRBD1 identical over 8 bases. CDR1 and CDR2 from the germline V gene are SQVTM and ANQGSEA. Losses at the gene ends were 5 bases for V and 2 bases for J; bases not matched to a gene: 8. The CDR3 is 14 amino acids. The CDR3, as DNA: TGCAGCGTTCGCCCCGGGACAGGCACCTACGAGCAGTACTTC. The encoded protein is CSVRPGTGTYEQYF.

V gene TRBV5-7 combines with J gene TRBJ2-7; a possible D gene is TRBD2 (5 bases). TRBV5-7 is recorded as an ORF, its role being uncertain. The V end lost 2 bases, the J end lost 6 bases, and 15 bases lay between the germline ends. The CDR3 is 14 amino acids. CDR3 region: CASSFLLEVGEQYV. Here the CDR3 DNA reads TGTGCCAGCAGCTTCCTACTAGAAGTCGGCGAGCAGTACGTC.

The chain uses TRBV23-1 and TRBJ1-2; D is possibly TRBD1 (6 bases). TRBV23-1 is an open reading frame, and its role is uncertain. The V end lost 1 base, the J end lost 4 bases, and 19 bases lay between the germline ends. The CDR3 spans 17 residues. For the CDR3, the DNA is TGCGCCAGCAGTCAATGGTTCAGGGGCTTACATGTCTATGGCTACACCTTC. Translated, it gives CASSQWFRGLHVYGYTF.

The chain carries TRBV7-2 and TRBJ2-2, with a possible D match to TRBD2 (6 bases). In germline, CDR1 is SGHTA, CDR2 FQGNSA. The CDR3 runs to 18 residues. V was shortened by 3 bases and J by 6 bases, with 23 bases between the two germline ends. The CDR3 DNA reads as TGTGCCAGCAGCTTTTCTGGTCGACTAGAATGGTTTGCCGGGGAGCTGTTTTTT. Translating it yields CASSFSGRLEWFAGELFF.

The sample holds one count of this clone. J is TRBJ1-1 and V is TRBV5-5; TRBD1 is a possible D gene (6 bases). The CDR3 totals 15 residues. The germline CDR1 and CDR2 sequences are SGHKS and YYEKEE (reference sequence). V was clipped by 1 base and J by 1 base, with 11 bases between them. The CDR3 DNA sequence: TGTGCCAGCAGCTTGCAGGGGTGGGGGAACACTGAAGCTTTCTTT. Translation gives CASSLQGWGNTEAFF.

The V call is TRBV29-1, the J call TRBJ2-1; TRBD2 might be the D (7 bases). Trimming removed 4 bases at V and 2 bases at J, with 9 bases between. This CDR3 spans 13 amino acids. Germline CDR1 is SQVTM and CDR2 is ANQGSEA. The CDR3 DNA reads as TGCAGCGTTGCGGGGGGCACCTACAATGAGCAGTTCTTC. It codes for CSVAGGTYNEQFF.

This chain connects TRBV19 to TRBJ2-1, with TRBD1 identical over 9 bases. This CDR3 comprises 15 residues. Germline V gene lookup returns CDR1 LNHDA and CDR2 SQIVND (reference sequence). V shed 3 bases and J 8 bases; nucleotides not matched to a gene: 8. Here the CDR3 DNA reads TGTGCCAGTAGTATGGGACAGGGTCCGTTTGATGAGCAGTTCTTC. Its protein product is CASSMGQGPFDEQFF. Based on the CDR3 plus reference TRBV19 and TRBJ2-1, the full variable domain is DGGITQSPKYLFRKEGQNVTLSCEQNLNHDAMYWYRQDPGQGLRLIYYSQIVNDFQKGDIAEGYSVSREKKESFPLTVTSAQKNPTAFYLCASSMGQGPFDEQFFGPGTRLTVL.

The chain employs TRBV9 and TRBJ2-3, with 11 bases matching TRBD1. The CDR3 consists of 16 residues. Trimming took 0 bases from V and 5 from J; bases not matched to a gene: 5. The germline CDR1 and CDR2 sequences are SGDLS and YYNGEE. The CDR3 sequence: CASSVAGQGAIDTQYF. Here the CDR3 DNA reads TGTGCCAGCAGCGTAGCAGGACAGGGGGCGATAGATACGCAGTATTTT.

This rearrangement joins TRBV27 to TRBJ2-5; D uncertain. The CDR3 consists of 14 residues. Germline loops: CDR1 MNHEY, CDR2 SMNVEV (reference sequence). V gave up 6 bases and J gave up 2 bases, with 13 bases separating them. Written as DNA, the CDR3 is TGTGCCAGCAGCTCTAGGTCCAATCAAGAGACCCAGTACTTC. Translated, it gives CASSSRSNQETQYF.

The chain uses TRBV19 and TRBJ1-1, with TRBD1 matching over 9 bases. The germline V gene encodes CDR1 LNHDA and CDR2 SQIVND (reference sequence). CDR3 length: 15 amino acids. After removal of 6 bases from V and 3 bases from J, the junction contained 8 bases not matched to a gene. The CDR3 spells CASRIGTGRDTEAFF. The CDR3 DNA is TGTGCCAGTAGGATCGGGACAGGGCGTGACACTGAAGCTTTCTTT.

This chain links TRBV7-8 with TRBJ1-2; D perhaps matches TRBD1 (6 bases). Trimming stripped 1 base from V and 3 bases from J, with 6 bases between. Germline lookup yields CDR1 SGHVS and CDR2 FQNEAQ. CDR3 length equals 13 residues. The CDR3 here is CASSLGQDYGYTF. The CDR3 DNA follows: TGTGCCAGCAGCTTAGGACAGGACTATGGCTACACCTTC. The full variable domain, with the rest looked up from reference TRBV7-8 and TRBJ1-2, is GAGVSQSPRYKVAKRGQDVALRCDPISGHVSLFWYQQALGQGPEFLTYFQNEAQLDKSGLPSDRFFAERPEGSVSTLKIQRTQQEDSAVYLCASSLGQDYGYTFGSGTRLTVV.

The chain carries TRBV4-1 and TRBJ2-3; 13 bases line up with TRBD2. The V and J ends lost 2 bases and 1 base, in that order; junction bases with no gene match: 6. Germline V gene data show CDR1 as MGHRA and CDR2 as YSYEKL. This CDR3 spans 18 amino acids. DNA for the CDR3: TGCGCCAGCAGCCAAAGACTAGCGGGAGGAGTAGGCACAGATACGCAGTATTTT. It translates to CASSQRLAGGVGTDTQYF.

This chain links TRBV5-5 with TRBJ1-2; weak D call: TRBD1 (5 bases). The V gene's germline CDR1 is SGHKS and CDR2 YYEKEE (reference sequence). Deletions cut 1 base from V and 3 bases from J, with 13 bases between. The CDR3 is made up of 15 amino acids. The CDR3 DNA reads as TGTGCCAGCAGCTTGCTCGGTCAGGGCGACTATGGCTACACCTTC. It yields the protein CASSLLGQGDYGYTF.

The CDR3 coding sequence is TGCGCCAGCAGCCAGCCGACTAGCGGGGACAATGAGCAGTTCTTC. This sequence encodes CASSQPTSGDNEQFF. J is TRBJ2-1 and V is TRBV4-1; TRBD2 matches 11 bases. The CDR3 spans 15 residues. Germline V gene lookup returns CDR1 MGHRA and CDR2 YSYEKL. V lost 3 bases to trimming and J lost 5 bases; unmatched junction nucleotides: 3.

The chain recombines TRBV9 with TRBJ2-3; TRBD1 matches 9 bases. From germline, CDR1 is SGDLS and CDR2 YYNGEE. CDR3 size: 15 residues. The CDR3, as DNA: TGTGGCACCCCACACAGGGGGCAAGTAACAGATACGCAGTATTTT. It translates to CGTPHRGQVTDTQYF.

J is TRBJ2-1 and V is TRBV19; 9 nucleotides align to TRBD2. The ends lost 6 bases at V and 2 bases at J; junction bases unmatched: 8. Germline lookup yields CDR1 LNHDA and CDR2 SQIVND (reference sequence). The CDR3 is 16 residues long. CDR3 DNA: TGTGCCAGTAGGGCTAGCGGGGCAGGGGCCTACAATGAGCAGTTCTTC. As protein: CASRASGAGAYNEQFF.

The chain joins TRBV29-1 to TRBJ1-4, with D tentatively TRBD1 (5 bases). The CDR3 length is 15 residues. Trimming took off 3 bases at V and 7 bases at J, with 18 bases between the two ends. The germline gives CDR1 SQVTM, CDR2 ANQGSEA. The CDR3 sequence: CSVEIPRQGGEKLFF. The CDR3 coding sequence is TGCAGCGTTGAGATCCCCCGGCAGGGAGGTGAAAAACTGTTTTTT.

The rearrangement joins TRBV7-3 to TRBJ2-1; 7 nucleotides match TRBD2. CDR3 length equals 14 residues. J lost 8 bases, V lost 5 bases, and 9 bases had no gene match. Germline CDR1 SGHTA, CDR2 FQGTGA. CDR3 DNA sequence: TGTGCCAGCAGCCTCTCGACTAGCCCCCATGAGCAGTTCTTC. This encodes CASSLSTSPHEQFF.

This clone was picked up a small number of times. The chain carries TRBV30 and TRBJ1-2; 7 bases agree with TRBD1. This CDR3 contains 13 residues. Germline V gene lookup returns CDR1 GTSNPN and CDR2 SVGIG (reference sequence). V gave up 5 bases and J gave up 2 bases; unmatched junction bases: 5. Here the CDR3 DNA reads TGTGCCTGGGCTTCACAGGGGAACTATGGCTACACCTTC. Translated, it gives CAWASQGNYGYTF.

This chain joins TRBV24-1 and TRBJ2-1; 13 bases fit TRBD2. The J segment lost 8 bases and the V segment lost 3 bases, leaving 3 bases of the junction unmatched. Germline V CDR1 and CDR2: KGHDR, SFDVKD. The length of the CDR3 is 15 residues. CDR3 amino acids: CATSDGGLAGDEQFF. DNA of the CDR3: TGTGCCACCAGTGATGGTGGACTAGCGGGGGATGAGCAGTTCTTC.

V is TRBV6-1 and J is TRBJ2-7; TRBD1 aligns across 9 bases. Looked up from germline, CDR1 is MNHNS and CDR2 is SASEGT. The CDR3 runs 15 residues. V shed 0 bases, J shed 4 bases, and the junction held 4 bases outside the gene matches. The CDR3 is CASSEAGTGRYEQYV. Written as DNA, the CDR3 is TGTGCCAGCAGTGAAGCGGGGACAGGGAGGTACGAGCAGTACGTC.

V usage is TRBV7-6 and J usage is TRBJ2-5; D might be TRBD2 (5 bases). Germline lookup yields CDR1 SGHVS and CDR2 FNYEAQ. This CDR3 comprises 18 residues. The V end was cut by 5 bases, the J end by 4 bases, with 26 bases between. In DNA, the CDR3 is TGTGCCAGCAGCATAATATACCCCAGGATGGAGGATCGAGAGACCCAGTACTTC. Encoded protein: CASSIIYPRMEDRETQYF.

The chain carries TRBV7-8 and TRBJ1-5, with a tentative D call TRBD1 (5 bases). CDR3 length equals 14 residues. Trimming pared 3 bases from V and 2 bases from J, leaving 8 bases between. CDR1 is SGHVS and CDR2 is FQNEAQ in the germline V gene. The CDR3 reads CASSLRGGNQPQHF. CDR3 bases: TGTGCCAGCAGCTTGCGGGGCGGCAATCAGCCCCAGCATTTT. Using reference TRBV7-8 and TRBJ1-5 for the parts outside the CDR3, the full variable domain is GAGVSQSPRYKVAKRGQDVALRCDPISGHVSLFWYQQALGQGPEFLTYFQNEAQLDKSGLPSDRFFAERPEGSVSTLKIQRTQQEDSAVYLCASSLRGGNQPQHFGDGTRLSIL.

The chain has TRBV5-1 and TRBJ2-2, with a weak D call TRBD2 (5 bases). V was clipped by 0 bases and J by 5 bases, with 17 bases between them. This CDR3 has 17 residues. CDR1 and CDR2 (germline): SGHRS, YFSETQ. The CDR3 nucleotides are TGCGCCAGCAGCTTGGCCGAGGGTTATAAGGCGACCGGGGAGCTGTTTTTT. Its translation is CASSLAEGYKATGELFF.